This T cell receptor (beta chain) was recovered during a study of response to subunit inactivated influenza vaccine. One entry per CDR3 protein, called by TCRdb with MiXCR from the RT-PCR reads. The table lists some 520,000 distinct CDR3 sequences, more than 15% of them singletons, with 2.5% to 3.5% in the top ten. Study conclusions and caveats: It was suggested by the authors that few new T cells are recruited by each seasonal influenza vaccination.

A word on this clonotype: What it binds is unknown.

The germline V gene encodes CDR1 SGHTA and CDR2 FQGNSA. This CDR3 has 14 residues. Trimming stripped 5 bases from V and 5 bases from J, with 15 bases between. The clonotype comes from a man aged 50-75 years who received an inactivated influenza vaccine. This chain uses TRBV7-2 with TRBJ2-5; TRBD1 might be the D (6 bases). The material was CD4+ T cells sorted from PBMCs, obtained around 25 months after vaccination. Here the CDR3 reads CASSATGFWETQYF. The CDR3 DNA follows: TGTGCCAGCAGCGCTACAGGGTTCTGGGAGACCCAGTACTTC.